This T cell receptor beta chain was captured by sequencing in a study of T cell responses to AZD1222 COVID-19 vaccine. CDR1 KGHSH and CDR2 LQKENI come from the germline V gene. This CDR3 has 16 residues. J was trimmed by 4 bases and V by 5 bases; bases with no gene match: 14. TCRdb keeps only in-frame clones here, not all; method: immunoSEQ multiplex PCR. The sample holds tens of thousands of clones, about 89% seen once. The chain is built from TRBV18 and TRBJ2-7; the match to TRBD1 covers 7 bases. This receptor was identified in an adult who received the MenACWY meningococcal vaccine as a control. The material was peripheral blood, obtained 28 days after the second dose of the MenACWY control vaccine. As DNA, the CDR3 is TGTGCCAGCTCATCAACAGCCGGCGGACAGGCGTACGAGCAGTACTTC. Translation gives CASSSTAGGQAYEQYF.